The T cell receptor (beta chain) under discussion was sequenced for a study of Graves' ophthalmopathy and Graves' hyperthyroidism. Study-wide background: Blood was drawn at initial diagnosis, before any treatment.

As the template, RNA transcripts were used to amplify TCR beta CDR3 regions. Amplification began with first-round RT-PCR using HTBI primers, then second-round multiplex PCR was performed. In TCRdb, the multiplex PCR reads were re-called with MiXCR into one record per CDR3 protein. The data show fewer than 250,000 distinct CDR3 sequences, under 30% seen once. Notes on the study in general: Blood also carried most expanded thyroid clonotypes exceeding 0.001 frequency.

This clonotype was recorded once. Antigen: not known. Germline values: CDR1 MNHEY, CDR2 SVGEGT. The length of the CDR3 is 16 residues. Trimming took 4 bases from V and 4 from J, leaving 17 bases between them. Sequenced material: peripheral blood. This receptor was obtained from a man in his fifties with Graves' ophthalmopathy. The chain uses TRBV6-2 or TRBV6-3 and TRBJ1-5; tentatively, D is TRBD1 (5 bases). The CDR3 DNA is TGTGCCAGCAGTTCTCAGGGAGTGTATAATAATCAGCCCCAGCATTTT. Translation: CASSSQGVYNNQPQHF.